This TCR beta chain was obtained from a study of regulatory T cells in long-lasting Graves disease. Sample time point: newly diagnosed GD, antithyroid drugs for less than 3 months. From PBMCs, RNA was extracted and then used to make the TCR library. Assembly of TCR beta libraries relied on iRepertoire HTBI primers together with Arm-PCR of CDR3 regions. One entry per CDR3 protein, called by TCRdb with MiXCR from the multiplex PCR reads. The sample shows hundreds of thousands of distinct CDR3 sequences, about 16% of them seen only once. Note on this clonotype: Antigen specificity is unknown.

Study-wide results and limits: Sample size, which was small, may have reduced accuracy.

Germline-derived CDR1 and CDR2 are GTSNPN and SVGIG (reference sequence). This CDR3 spans 18 amino acids. V lost 1 base and J lost 5; bases outside the gene matches: 17. These data are also associated with another study on T cells in Graves' hyperthyroidism and ophthalmopathy.

The chain couples TRBV30 to TRBJ2-7; 10 bases map to TRBD2. The material was peripheral blood mononuclear cells (PBMCs), obtained at new diagnosis, from a patient treated with antithyroid drugs. The source of this sequence is a woman aged 25 to 39 with Graves disease. As DNA, the CDR3 is TGTGCCTGGAGTGCCCAGAGGACTAGCGGTCGTGGTGGTAACGAGCAGTACTTC. This translates into CAWSAQRTSGRGGNEQYF.